The TCR beta chain under discussion was sequenced for a study of T cells in Graves' hyperthyroidism and ophthalmopathy. Broader study findings: Most thyroid clonotypes that were expanded above 0.001 also turned up in blood.

The CDR3 runs to 15 residues. Germline lookup yields CDR1 ENHRY and CDR2 SYGVKD. The V gene end was trimmed by 7 bases and the J gene end by 2 bases; junction bases not matched to a gene: 8. This clonotype was detected only once. The antigen is not known. TCR beta CDR3 regions were amplified from RNA transcripts. An initial round of RT-PCR targeting the TCR CDR3 relied on the HTBI primer set. TCRdb ran MiXCR on the multiplex PCR reads and lists one entry per CDR3 protein. The sample lists some 600,000 distinct CDR3 sequences, 46% occurring once. The study defined stable Graves' hyperthyroidism as no ophthalmopathy progression within 18 months. Researchers barred patients who had uncontrolled infection, other autoimmune disease, pregnancy or lactation. Diagnoses rested on clinical symptoms, serum thyroxine and TRAb, thyroid ultrasound and orbital computed tomography.

The chain recombines TRBV10-3 with TRBJ1-5, with 7 nucleotides matching TRBD1. Specimen: peripheral blood or thyroid tissue (not recorded which). The clonotype was recovered from a woman under 30 with Graves' hyperthyroidism. Here the CDR3 reads CAIKSGGQGNQPQHF. CDR3 nucleotides: TGTGCCATCAAATCAGGGGGTCAGGGCAATCAGCCCCAGCATTTT.